The text below deals with one T cell receptor beta chain. This same CDR3 is encoded by further DNA sequences in the sample. Original analysis: Amplifying reference gene primers gave estimates of nucleated cell counts. The table came from immunoSEQ multiplex PCR; TCRdb's copy has only in-frame clones and leaves some out. For V, J and clone size, that table is used; D and trimming come from the DNA. The profile shows 180,000 or so clones, about 81% of them singletons. The CDR3 spans 12 residues. Germline-derived CDR1 and CDR2 are LNHDA and SQIVND (reference sequence). The germline V and J ends were trimmed by 6 bases and 4 bases, with 6 bases remaining between them. These data belong to a study of blood T cell repertoires in COVID-19.

The J gene is TRBJ2-2, the V gene TRBV19; D is ambiguous. The sequence came from a woman aged 80 or over with COVID-19, enrolled during active disease. Sequencing was done on a sample of peripheral blood. The CDR3, as DNA: TGTGCCAGTAGCATACTCACCGGGGAGCTGTTTTTT. It codes for CASSILTGELFF.